A single sample is the source of the 13 T cell receptor beta chains below, sequenced in a study of cytomegalovirus exposure and HLA in healthy donors. It was with 60 Vbeta and 13 Jbeta primers that the PCR ran. Assay used: immunoSEQ multiplex PCR; TCRdb lists only in-frame clones, some missing. The table has around 100,000 clones, 60% to 75% seen once. Sequenced: PBMCs. The receptors here all came from a woman between 40 and 55 years old in good health and CMV-seronegative.

The chain is built from TRBV19 and TRBJ2-5; D is perhaps TRBD2 (5 bases). The end of the DNA aligns better with TRBJ2-7, so the J call may be wrong. This CDR3 comprises 13 residues. Per the germline V gene, CDR1 is LNHDA and CDR2 is SQIVND (reference sequence). Here the CDR3 DNA reads TGTGCCAGTAGTCTTAGGTCCGGGAACGAGCAGTACTTC. The encoded protein is CASSLRSGNEQYF.

This chain joins TRBV29-1 and TRBJ2-2, with 10 positions matching TRBD2. The CDR3 consists of 15 residues. V shed 4 bases, J shed 1 base, and the junction held 3 bases outside the gene matches. From germline, CDR1 is SQVTM and CDR2 ANQGSEA. The CDR3 bases are TGCAGCGTTGCCCGGACTAGCGGGAACACCGGGGAGCTGTTTTTT. Protein product: CSVARTSGNTGELFF.

The chain couples TRBV7-3 to TRBJ1-1; D call uncertain. CDR3 length: 13 amino acids. Per the germline V gene, CDR1 is SGHTA and CDR2 is FQGTGA. V lost 5 bases, J lost 6 bases, and 13 bases lay in between. The chain's CDR3 is CASSRVGVAEAFF. CDR3 nucleotide sequence: TGTGCCAGCAGCCGGGTCGGGGTGGCTGAAGCTTTCTTT.

The DNA of the CDR3 is TGCAGCGTTCGAAGCACGGGGGACGAGCAGTACTTC. This encodes CSVRSTGDEQYF. The chain couples TRBV29-1 to TRBJ2-7; tentatively, D is TRBD2 (6 bases). V was shortened by 5 bases and J by 5 bases, with 13 bases between the two germline ends. In germline, CDR1 is SQVTM, CDR2 ANQGSEA. The length of the CDR3 is 12 residues.

The V call is TRBV6-1, the J call TRBJ2-2, with TRBD1 as a possible D gene (5 bases). This CDR3 is built from 15 residues. The germline V and J ends were trimmed by 2 bases and 5 bases, with 12 bases remaining between them. In germline, CDR1 is MNHNS, CDR2 SASEGT. The CDR3 loop is CASSELQGGTGELFF. The CDR3 coding sequence is TGTGCCAGCAGTGAACTTCAGGGTGGGACCGGGGAGCTGTTTTTT.

Regarding this clone: Other DNA sequences in this sample translate to the same CDR3. The chain uses TRBV5-6 and TRBJ2-3, with a weak D call TRBD2 (5 bases). From germline, CDR1 is SGHDT and CDR2 YYEEEE. The CDR3 totals 15 residues. V lost 0 bases and J 0 bases, leaving 8 bases between the germline ends. As DNA, the CDR3 is TGTGCCAGCAGCTTGGGAGGCGGGAGCACAGATACGCAGTATTTT. It encodes CASSLGGGSTDTQYF.

This chain joins TRBV6-5 and TRBJ1-6, with TRBD1 as a possible D gene (5 bases). V lost 8 bases and J lost 7, with 12 bases in between. The CDR3 is 13 residues long. Germline V lookup: CDR1 MNHEY, CDR2 SVGAGI. The DNA for the CDR3 is TGTGCCAGCTCCCCCAAGGGGAATTCACCCCTCCACTTT. Residues: CASSPKGNSPLHF.

This clone was recorded only once. The CDR3 nucleotides are TGTGCCAGCAGGAGACAGGAGTACGAGCAGTACTTC. Translation: CASRRQEYEQYF. V and J are TRBV28 and TRBJ2-7; a weak D match, TRBD1 (6 bases). V shed 6 bases and J shed 4 bases, with 10 bases lying between them. The CDR3 is 12 residues long. CDR1 and CDR2 (germline): MDHEN, SYDVKM.

The chain joins TRBV6-1 to TRBJ2-5, with 9 bases fitting TRBD2. The assigned J gene may be wrong: the sequence end matches TRBJ2-7 better. The CDR3 sequence is 16 residues long. Per the germline V gene, CDR1 is MNHNS and CDR2 is SASEGT. CDR3 nucleotides: TGTGCCAGCAGTGAAGGACGAGGCGGGAGGGATTACGAGCAGTACTTC. Protein: CASSEGRGGRDYEQYF.

The rearrangement uses TRBV9 and TRBJ2-2; 8 bases are a match to TRBD2. The CDR3 runs to 15 residues. V shed 2 bases, J shed 6 bases, and the junction held 6 bases outside the gene matches. Germline values: CDR1 SGDLS, CDR2 YYNGEE. The CDR3 nucleotides read TGTGCCAGCAGCGTGGGGACTAGGCCTGCCGGGGAGCTGTTTTTT. Encoded protein: CASSVGTRPAGELFF.

The rearrangement uses TRBV6-1 and TRBJ1-3; D is ambiguous. The CDR3 totals 14 residues. Germline loops: CDR1 MNHNS, CDR2 SASEGT. The V end lost 4 bases, the J end lost 7 bases, and 14 bases lay between the germline ends. The CDR3 is CASSGSMVGNTIYF. CDR3 DNA sequence: TGTGCCAGCAGTGGGTCTATGGTCGGGAACACCATATATTTT.

V and J are TRBV5-1 and TRBJ2-1; TRBD2 agrees at 10 bases. The CDR3 loop spans 14 amino acids. V shed 1 base, J shed 7 bases, and the junction held 2 bases outside the gene matches. Germline values: CDR1 SGHRS, CDR2 YFSETQ. The CDR3 DNA follows: TGCGCCAGCAGCTTGACTAGCGGGAAGAATGAGCAGTTCTTC. Its translation is CASSLTSGKNEQFF.

V usage is TRBV4-3 and J usage is TRBJ1-2, with 9 bases that match TRBD1. Germline V CDR1 and CDR2: LGHNA, YSLEER. This CDR3 has 15 residues. V lost 4 bases, J lost 4 bases, and 7 bases stayed unmatched. The CDR3 DNA sequence: TGCGCCAGCAGCCCCGGGACAGGGTCGGCCTATGGCTACACCTTC. It codes for CASSPGTGSAYGYTF.